This TCR beta chain was captured in a study of vaccination effects on CD4 cells after COVID-19. Across the study: Post-vaccine sample collection fell at a median of 72 days after the second dose. Study findings and constraints: At late timepoints after vaccination, vaccine- and infection-induced clones shrank markedly.

About this clone itself: Its antigen is currently unknown. The sample holds other DNA sequences that translate to the same CDR3.

Before any sequencing was done, the ViraFEST assay used viral peptide pools to expand antigen-specific CD4+ T cells. Isolating CD4+ T cells followed about 11 days of culture. Each participant was administered two doses of either the BNT162b2 or the mRNA-1273 vaccine. Generated by immunoSEQ multiplex PCR, the TCRdb table keeps only in-frame clones and is missing some. Among more than 9,500 clones listed, about three quarters were seen once. The CDR3 covers 12 residues. Germline CDR1 and CDR2: LNHNV and YYDKDF (reference sequence). Trimming stripped 0 bases from V and 2 bases from J, with 0 bases between.

This chain joins TRBV15 and TRBJ2-3; no reliable D call. The material was CD4+ T cells from PBMCs cultured with SARS-CoV-2 spike peptides, obtained after COVID-19 vaccination. This TCR was sampled from a human donor who received a COVID-19 vaccine. The CDR3 region is CATSRDTDTQYF. The CDR3 nucleotides read TGTGCCACCAGCAGAGACACAGATACGCAGTATTTT.